These T cell receptor beta chains were read from a single sample in a study of T cells in Graves' hyperthyroidism and ophthalmopathy. In TCRdb, the multiplex PCR reads were re-called with MiXCR into one record per CDR3 protein. Altogether around 350,000 distinct CDR3 sequences are present, about 18% being singletons, with the ten largest covering about 4%. Sequencing was carried out using blood. The source is a young woman with Graves' hyperthyroidism. Each CDR3 is given with its conserved first and last residue. A D gene is named only where the DNA matches it firmly. For some rows the clone size is stated as once, few or many, or as a class when expanded; others skip it.

TRBJ1-1 | NA | many | TRBV25-1 | CASSEYHTPQLEAFF | TGTGCCAGCAGTGAATACCACACCCCACAGCTTGAAGCTTTCTTT
TRBJ2-1 | TRBD2 | NA | TRBV11-1 | CASSLSGGANEQFF | TGTGCCAGCAGCTTGAGCGGGGGGGCCAATGAGCAGTTCTTC
TRBJ1-1 | NA | NA | TRBV14 | CAVHYPGNTEAFF | TGTGCCGTTCATTATCCGGGAAACACTGAAGCTTTCTTT
TRBJ1-6 | NA | many | TRBV27 | CASSLSYNSPLHF | TGTGCCAGCAGTTTGTCCTATAATTCACCCCTCCACTTT
TRBJ1-2 | NA | many | TRBV18 | CASSFDGSNYGYTF | TGTGCCAGCTCTTTTGACGGATCCAACTATGGCTACACCTTC
TRBJ2-4 | TRBD1 | few | TRBV2 | CASTPDRGRGNIQYF | TGTGCCAGCACCCCGGACAGGGGGCGGGGGAACATTCAGTACTTC
TRBJ2-7 | NA | many | TRBV12-3/TRBV12-4 | CASSSDGKYEQYF | TGTGCCAGCAGTTCGGACGGGAAATACGAGCAGTACTTC
TRBJ2-2 | NA | few | TRBV11-2 | CASASATNTGELFF | TGTGCCAGCGCTTCCGCCACGAACACCGGGGAGCTGTTTTTT
TRBJ2-5 | NA | many | TRBV24-1 | CAIRPDQETQYF | TGTGCCATCCGCCCGGACCAAGAGACCCAGTACTTC
TRBJ2-5 | TRBD1 | NA | TRBV6-2/TRBV6-3 | CASSHTKQGALETQYF | TGTGCCAGCAGTCATACGAAGCAGGGGGCGTTAGAGACCCAGTACTTC
TRBJ2-7 | TRBD1 | NA | TRBV28 | CASISRRDRGSGEQYF | TGTGCCAGCATCTCACGCCGGGACAGGGGATCAGGAGAGCAGTACTTC
TRBJ1-1 | TRBD1 | many | TRBV5-1 | CASSLVGQGALNTEAFF | TGCGCCAGCAGCTTGGTGGGACAGGGGGCCCTGAACACTGAAGCTTTCTTT
TRBJ2-7 | NA | many | TRBV11-1 | CASSYLTKQGRSYEQYF | TGTGCCAGCAGTTATTTGACGAAACAGGGTCGGAGCTACGAGCAGTACTTC
TRBJ1-2 | NA | many | TRBV29-1 | CSVEGGDYGYTF | TGCAGCGTTGAAGGGGGCGACTATGGCTACACCTTC
TRBJ1-5 | NA | many | TRBV5-1 | CASSLGEDQPQHF | TGCGCCAGCAGCTTGGGGGAAGATCAGCCCCAGCATTTT
TRBJ2-7 | TRBD1 | many | TRBV5-5 | CASRTTGGGLEQYF | TGTGCCAGCAGGACGACAGGGGGGGGCTTGGAGCAGTACTTC
TRBJ2-7 | NA | many | TRBV2 | CASRDRRGTYEQYF | TGTGCCAGCAGGGACAGACGCGGAACCTACGAGCAGTACTTC
TRBJ1-5 | NA | NA | TRBV7-8 | CASSLVSDSNQPQHF | TGTGCCAGCAGCTTAGTCAGCGATAGCAATCAGCCCCAGCATTTT
TRBJ2-4 | NA | NA | TRBV4-1 | CASSQDARHIQYF | TGCGCCAGCAGCCAAGATGCGAGGCACATTCAGTACTTC
TRBJ1-5 | NA | many | TRBV12-3/TRBV12-4 | CASSFRPPGRGNQPQHF | TGTGCCAGCAGTTTCCGGCCGCCGGGACGTGGAAATCAGCCCCAGCATTTT
TRBJ1-1 | TRBD1 | many | TRBV27 | CASSGRQGKGPEAFF | TGTGCCAGCAGTGGGAGACAGGGAAAAGGGCCTGAAGCTTTCTTT
TRBJ1-5 | NA | many | TRBV9 | CASSAENNPWTDNQPQHF | TGTGCCAGCAGCGCGGAAAACAATCCCTGGACGGATAATCAGCCCCAGCATTTT
TRBJ1-1 | NA | many | TRBV27 | CASRNRVGTEAFF | TGTGCCAGCAGGAACAGGGTTGGGACTGAAGCTTTCTTT
TRBJ2-7 | NA | many | TRBV6-1 | CASTPGRTYEQYF | TGTGCCAGCACCCCCGGAAGAACCTACGAGCAGTACTTC
TRBJ2-5 | NA | many | TRBV6-1 | CASRGRGRETQYF | TGTGCCAGCAGGGGTAGGGGGAGAGAGACCCAGTACTTC
TRBJ1-2 | NA | many | TRBV6-1 | CASGVGAGYGYTF | TGTGCCAGCGGAGTGGGGGCGGGCTATGGCTACACCTTC
TRBJ2-5 | NA | NA | TRBV20-1 | CSARPVVQETQYF | TGCAGTGCTAGACCAGTTGTTCAAGAGACCCAGTACTTC
TRBJ2-6 | NA | many | TRBV27 | CASSLIPGSGANVLTF | TGTGCCAGCAGTTTAATCCCGGGCTCTGGGGCCAACGTCCTGACTTTC
TRBJ1-1 | NA | many | TRBV6-2/TRBV6-3 | CASSYSRILNTEAFF | TGTGCCAGCAGTTACTCCCGGATTCTGAACACTGAAGCTTTCTTT
TRBJ2-5 | NA | NA | TRBV5-1 | CASSLDPGRETQYF | TGCGCCAGCAGCTTGGATCCAGGGAGAGAGACCCAGTACTTC
TRBJ2-5 | NA | many | TRBV30 | CASGTRGETQYF | TGTGCCTCCGGGACGAGAGGAGAGACCCAGTACTTC
TRBJ1-5 | NA | few | TRBV7-9 | CASSLETDWQPQHF | TGTGCCAGCAGCTTAGAGACAGATTGGCAGCCCCAGCATTTT
TRBJ2-7 | NA | once | TRBV27 | CASSRTGTGYEQYF | TGTGCCAGCAGTAGGACCGGGACGGGATACGAGCAGTACTTC
TRBJ1-1 | NA | few | TRBV7-3 | CASSPERWTEAFF | TGTGCCAGCAGCCCCGAGAGGTGGACTGAAGCTTTCTTT
TRBJ2-7 | NA | many | TRBV27 | CASATIVGSYEQYF | TGTGCCAGCGCTACAATAGTGGGGTCCTACGAGCAGTACTTC
TRBJ2-2 | NA | few | TRBV6-4 | CASSDSGTGELLF | TGTGCCAGCAGTGACTCGGGGACCGGGGAGCTGTTGTTT
TRBJ1-1 | NA | few | TRBV6-5 | CASSYRTHTEAFF | TGTGCCAGCAGTTACCGGACACACACTGAAGCTTTCTTT
TRBJ2-7 | NA | NA | TRBV19 | CASSHWEKGLNEQYF | TGTGCCAGTAGCCACTGGGAAAAGGGATTGAACGAGCAGTACTTC
TRBJ2-3 | TRBD1 | NA | TRBV20-1 | CSARDSPTDTQYF | TGCAGTGCCAGGGACAGCCCCACAGATACGCAGTATTTT
TRBJ1-3 | NA | many | TRBV6-5 | CASRYRDGTGNTIYF | TGTGCCAGCAGATACAGGGATGGGACTGGAAACACCATATATTTT
TRBJ2-5 | NA | many | TRBV7-8 | CASSPSGRGEGETQYF | TGTGCCAGCAGCCCCTCCGGTAGGGGGGAAGGAGAGACCCAGTACTTC
TRBJ1-1 | NA | many | TRBV18 | CASSRDARANTEAFF | TGTGCCAGCTCACGAGATGCCAGGGCGAACACTGAAGCTTTCTTT
TRBJ2-3 | TRBD2 | NA | TRBV9 | CASSPDPGGTSTDTQYF | TGTGCCAGCAGCCCCGACCCCGGGGGGACTAGCACAGATACGCAGTATTTT
TRBJ2-3 | TRBD2 | few | TRBV11-2 | CASRSGLGIFDTQYF | TGTGCCAGCAGATCGGGACTAGGAATTTTTGATACGCAGTATTTT
TRBJ2-7 | NA | NA | TRBV6-2/TRBV6-3 | CASSYGRQGYEQYF | TGTGCCAGCAGTTACGGTCGGCAGGGTTACGAGCAGTACTTC
TRBJ1-1 | NA | many | TRBV14 | CASSRGTASGAFF | TGTGCCAGCAGCCGGGGGACTGCCAGTGGAGCTTTCTTT
TRBJ1-5 | NA | many | TRBV5-1 | CASSLSGQRNQPQHF | TGCGCCAGCAGCTTGTCTGGACAGCGCAATCAGCCCCAGCATTTT
TRBJ1-2 | NA | NA | TRBV12-3/TRBV12-4 | CASSLSQYGYTF | TGTGCCAGCAGTTTGAGTCAGTATGGCTACACCTTC
TRBJ1-1 | TRBD1 | few | TRBV3-1 | CASSLQGAGGETEAFF | TGTGCCAGCAGCCTTCAGGGTGCAGGGGGCGAAACTGAAGCTTTCTTT
TRBJ1-2 | NA | many | TRBV29-1 | CSVGQGGGGYTF | TGCAGCGTTGGTCAGGGCGGTGGTGGCTACACCTTC
TRBJ2-7 | NA | NA | TRBV25-1 | CASSTGTIADEQYF | TGTGCCAGCAGTACCGGGACAATAGCCGACGAGCAGTACTTC
TRBJ1-1 | NA | many | TRBV18 | CASSPIPSTGNTEAFF | TGTGCCAGCTCACCCATACCCTCGACAGGGAACACTGAAGCTTTCTTT
TRBJ2-2 | NA | many | TRBV7-3 | CASSLKRTGELFF | TGTGCCAGCAGCTTAAAACGCACCGGGGAGCTGTTTTTT
TRBJ1-5 | TRBD1 | many | TRBV7-8 | CASSLGRTGASNQPQHF | TGTGCCAGCAGCTTAGGGCGGACAGGGGCAAGCAATCAGCCCCAGCATTTT
TRBJ1-1 | NA | NA | TRBV6-1 | CASSRRGPNTEAFF | TGTGCCAGTTCCAGGCGGGGGCCGAACACTGAAGCTTTCTTT
TRBJ2-5 | TRBD2 | many | TRBV28 | CASSPPLAVSYQTQYF | TGTGCCAGCAGTCCCCCACTAGCGGTGTCCTACCAGACCCAGTACTTC
TRBJ1-2 | NA | many | TRBV6-1 | CASSDAVAYGYTF | TGTGCCAGCAGTGACGCAGTGGCCTATGGCTACACCTTC